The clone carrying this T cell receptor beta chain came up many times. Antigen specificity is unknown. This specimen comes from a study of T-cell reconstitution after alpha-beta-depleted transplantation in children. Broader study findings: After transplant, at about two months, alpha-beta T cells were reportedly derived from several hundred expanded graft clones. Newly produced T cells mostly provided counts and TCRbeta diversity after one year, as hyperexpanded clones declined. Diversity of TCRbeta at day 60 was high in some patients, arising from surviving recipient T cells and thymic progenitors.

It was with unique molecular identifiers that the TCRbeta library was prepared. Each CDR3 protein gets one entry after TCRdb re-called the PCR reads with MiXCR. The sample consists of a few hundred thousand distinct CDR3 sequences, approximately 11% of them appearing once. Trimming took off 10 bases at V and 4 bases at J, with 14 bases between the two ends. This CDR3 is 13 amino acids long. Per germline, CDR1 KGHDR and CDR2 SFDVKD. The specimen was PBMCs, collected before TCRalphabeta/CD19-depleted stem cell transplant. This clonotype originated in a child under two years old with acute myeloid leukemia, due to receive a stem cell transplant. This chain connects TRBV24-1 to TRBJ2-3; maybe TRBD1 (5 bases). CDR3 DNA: TGTGCCACAGGGGCAGGGTGGGCAGATACGCAGTATTTT. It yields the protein CATGAGWADTQYF.